The entry that follows covers one TCR delta chain sequence. Its matching antigen is unknown. The sample comes from a study of Vδ1+ human thymocytes. Extracted RNA was reverse transcribed into cDNA. Multiplex PCR used pooled V-gene forward primers and a constant-region reverse primer to amplify CDR3s. TCRdb reprocessed the multiplex PCR reads through CATT. The sample contains about 73,000 delta-chain clones, approximately 37% of which appear only once. General study findings and limits: Thymic delta-chain repertoires held approximately 19% Vdelta2 sequences and few Vdelta3, despite high sort purity. In the thymus, TRG and TRD repertoires looked highly polyclonal with Gaussian CDR3 lengths.

This CDR3 has 14 amino acids. Deletions cut 5 bases from V and 7 bases from J, with 17 bases between. The germline V gene has CDR1 TSWWSYY and CDR2 QGS. Sequenced sample: Vdelta1+ gamma-delta thymocytes from the thymus. The subset was: FACS-sorted CD3+ TCRalphabeta- TCRVdelta1+ TCRVdelta2- thymocytes. The TCR originated in a boy under two years old who had congenital heart surgery. The J gene is TRDJ1, the V gene TRDV1, with unresolved D. Written as DNA, the CDR3 is TGTGCTCTTGGGAACCCCCAGGCGCGGGGTAAACTCATCTTT. Amino acids: CALGNPQARGKLIF.